The rows below give T cell receptor beta chains drawn from one sample of a study of CD8 T cells in acute hepatitis C reinfection. Produced via immunoSEQ multiplex PCR; TCRdb's table is partial and in-frame only. The sample shows tens of thousands of clones, approximately 85% of them seen only once. Sequenced sample: naive CD8+ T cells from PBMCs. The receptors here all came from a young woman who spontaneously cleared hepatitis C infection. CDR3s include the opening cysteine and the closing phenylalanine or tryptophan. Fields, in order: D gene, J gene, V gene, clone size, CDR3 DNA, CDR3 protein. A D gene is named only where the DNA matches it firmly. Where a row states a size, it is once, few, many or the class of an expanded clone; other rows omit it.

TRBD1,TRBJ2-2,TRBV9,-,TGTGCCAGCAGCACGCACTCGGGACAGGGGGCGTACACCGGGGAGCTGTTTTTT,CASSTHSGQGAYTGELFF
-,TRBJ2-5,TRBV29-1,-,TGCAGCGTTCGGGGCGGACTCCAAGAGACCCAGTACTTC,CSVRGGLQETQYF
TRBD2,TRBJ2-7,TRBV10-3,-,TGTGCCATCAGTGAGTCTGGCGGGAGGGCCTCCTACGAGCAGTACTTC,CAISESGGRASYEQYF
-,TRBJ2-4,TRBV2,-,TGTGCCAGCAGGGAAAACCTAGCCAAAAACATTCAGTACTTC,CASRENLAKNIQYF
TRBD2,TRBJ2-1,TRBV4-2,-,TGTGCCAGCAGCCAAGAATCCCTAGCGGGGACCCACAATGAGCAGTTCTTC,CASSQESLAGTHNEQFF
-,TRBJ2-1,TRBV5-4,-,TGTGCCAGCAGTGGGGGTTGGGCCCCGGGGGACCTCTACAATGAGCAGTTCTTC,CASSGGWAPGDLYNEQFF
TRBD1,TRBJ2-7,TRBV27,-,TGTGCCAGCAGTTGGGGGACAGACTACGAGCAGTACTTC,CASSWGTDYEQYF
-,TRBJ1-4,TRBV5-4,once,TGTGCCAGCAGCCGGACAGACCCTAATGAAAAACTGTTTTTT,CASSRTDPNEKLFF
TRBD2,TRBJ2-1,TRBV14,-,TGTGCCAGCAGCCAAGAAGGGGGAAAGGGACTAGCCCCCTACAATGAGCAGTTCTTC,CASSQEGGKGLAPYNEQFF
-,TRBJ2-1,TRBV11-2,-,TGTGCCAGCAGAGCCCACATCAGGGGAAGGACGATCAATGAGCAGTTCTTC,CASRAHIRGRTINEQFF
TRBD2,TRBJ2-5,TRBV18,-,TGTGCCAGCTCATATCCGGGACTAGCGGGAGATGAGACCCAGTACTTC,CASSYPGLAGDETQYF
-,TRBJ2-2,TRBV9,few,TGTGCCAGCAGCGTTTTTGGCACCGGGGAGCTGTTTTTT,CASSVFGTGELFF
TRBD1,TRBJ2-1,TRBV7-7,-,TGTGCCAGCAGCACAATACCGGGACAGGGGAATGAGCAGTTCTTC,CASSTIPGQGNEQFF
TRBD2,TRBJ2-5,TRBV6-1,-,TGTGCCAGCAGTGGAGGAATAGTGGGAGGGGAGGGCCTGGAGACCCAGTACTTC,CASSGGIVGGEGLETQYF
-,TRBJ1-3,TRBV13,-,TGTGCCAGCAGCGTACTTAAAGGTGGATGGGTCTCTGGAAACACCATATATTTT,CASSVLKGGWVSGNTIYF
-,TRBJ2-3,TRBV7-9,-,TGTGCCAGCACCGTAGGTTGGGGGCTTAGCACAGATACGCAGTATTTT,CASTVGWGLSTDTQYF
-,TRBJ1-2,TRBV7-9,-,TGTGCCAGCAGCTTAGCTAGAAGAGGGGCCCAACCCCCATGGGGCTACACCTTC,CASSLARRGAQPPWGYTF
-,TRBJ2-1,TRBV7-9,-,TGTGCCAGCAGCTTGGAAACTAGCCGGTACAATGAGCAGTTCTTC,CASSLETSRYNEQFF
-,TRBJ2-3,TRBV6-1,-,TGTGCCAGCAGTAAAGGGATAAGCGACTCCACCGACGCGCAGTATTTT,CASSKGISDSTDAQYF
-,TRBJ2-1,TRBV27,-,TGTGCCAGCAGTCCCCCTCCCCTGACTGAGCAGTTCTTC,CASSPPPLTEQFF
-,TRBJ1-1,TRBV9,-,TGTGCCAGCAGCGTAGCTTCGGTTCACGGAAACACTGAAGCTTTCTTT,CASSVASVHGNTEAFF
-,TRBJ2-1,TRBV7-8,-,TGTGCCAGCAGAAGACAGAATGATAACAATGAGCAGTTCTTC,CASRRQNDNNEQFF
TRBD2,TRBJ2-2,TRBV27,-,TGTGCCAGCAAGGCGGGAGTGAGCACCGGGGAGCTGTTTTTT,CASKAGVSTGELFF
-,TRBJ2-3,TRBV7-3,-,TGTGCCAGCAGCTTAGGGGGGAGCCCAGATACGCAGTATTTT,CASSLGGSPDTQYF
-,TRBJ1-2,TRBV27,-,TGTGCCAGCAGTTTAGACAGCGACTATGGCTACACCTTC,CASSLDSDYGYTF
-,TRBJ1-1,TRBV9,-,TGTGCCAGCAGCACCGCGGCGGGGGCTCTGGTAGCTTTCTTT,CASSTAAGALVAFF
-,TRBJ2-1,TRBV6-1,-,TGTGCCAGCAGTGAAGAAGATAGCTCCTACAATGAGCAGTTCTTC,CASSEEDSSYNEQFF
-,TRBJ2-5,TRBV7-9,-,TGTGCCAGCAGCTTAGATGAGACCCAGTACTTC,CASSLDETQYF
TRBD2,TRBJ2-3,TRBV7-6,-,TGTGCCAGCAGCTTAGCGGATGCGGGGGGGCTCACAGATACGCAGTATTTT,CASSLADAGGLTDTQYF
-,TRBJ1-5,TRBV15,-,TGTGCCACCAGCGGTGCCCGGTTTGACGGCAATCAGCCCCAGCATTTT,CATSGARFDGNQPQHF
TRBD1,TRBJ2-1,TRBV7-7,-,TGTGCCAGCAGCTTAGGGACAGGGAGCTCCTACAATGAGCAGTTCTTC,CASSLGTGSSYNEQFF
-,TRBJ2-1,TRBV7-2,-,TGTGCCAGCAGCTCTTGGAATGAGCAGTTCTTC,CASSSWNEQFF
TRBD1,TRBJ2-7,TRBV6-1,-,TGTGCCAGCAGTGATGGGACAGGTTCCATTTTATACGAGCAGTACTTC,CASSDGTGSILYEQYF
-,TRBJ1-6,TRBV6-5,once,TGTGCCAGCTGCAGACCTATACCCAAATACTCACCCCTCCACTTT,CASCRPIPKYSPLHF
-,TRBJ2-1,TRBV27,-,TGTGCCAGCAGTTTATCGACTGGTGAGCAGTTCTTC,CASSLSTGEQFF
TRBD2,TRBJ2-1,TRBV5-5,-,TGTGCCAGCAGCTTGGATGAGGAGTGGGGGAGGGATGAGCAGTTCTTC,CASSLDEEWGRDEQFF
TRBD2,TRBJ2-5,TRBV5-1,-,TGCGCCAGCAGCTATCTACCGGGAGGGCAAGAGACCCAGTACTTC,CASSYLPGGQETQYF
TRBD2,TRBJ2-1,TRBV27,-,TGTGCCAGCAGTCTAACAGGACTAGCGGGAGGGCCTTATTATGAGCAGTTCTTC,CASSLTGLAGGPYYEQFF
TRBD2,TRBJ2-1,TRBV27,-,TGTGCCAGCAGTTCGGGGGGGGGCAGGGTCGAGCAGTTCTTC,CASSSGGGRVEQFF